Sequencing of this TCR beta chain was carried out in a study of tumor and adjacent non-tumor tissue in lung cancer. Study background: There were around eleven adenocarcinoma, a couple of squamous cell carcinoma and 1 small cell lung cancer cases. Each sample yielded around 4.2 million productive TCRbeta reads on average.

This sample's RNA came from whole unsorted tissue. The normal lung tissue was taken more than 3 cm from the tumor edge. Comment on this clonotype: At one end, the junction sequence differs from germline, possibly due to a read error.

The CDR3 is 12 amino acids. Germline-derived CDR1 and CDR2 are MGHRA and YSYEKL. A modified ARM-PCR protocol with three rounds of nested PCR amplified TCRbeta. TCRdb ran MiXCR on the multiplex PCR reads and lists one entry per CDR3 protein. This table has some 100,000 distinct CDR3 sequences, about 62% appearing once. The chain joins TRBV4-1 to TRBJ2-7; D is uncertain. This TCR was sampled from a man aged 25 to 40 with non-small cell lung cancer. The sequencing input was distant non-tumor lung tissue. CDR3 DNA: TGCACCAGCAGTGACAACTCTTACGAGCAGTACTTC. It yields the protein CTSSDNSYEQYF.